Given below is one T cell receptor beta chain in context. Using immunoSEQ multiplex PCR, the repertoire was profiled, and TCRdb retains in-frame clones only, with some absent. This sample has about 69,000 clones, with approximately 89% found just once. The source of the sample is a study of technical replicates of blood from a few donors. Germline values: CDR1 MGHRA, CDR2 YSYEKL. This CDR3 spans 14 amino acids. Trimming removed 4 bases from V and 7 bases from J; junction bases left unmatched: 4. This sequence originates from a human donor in good health. Some clones in this sample may be carry-over from other donors' samples. The chain joins TRBV4-1 to TRBJ1-5, with 10 bases identical to TRBD1. The sample comprised PBMCs. This CDR3 is CASSRGTGVQPQHF. The CDR3 DNA reads TGCGCCAGCAGCCGCGGGACAGGGGTCCAGCCCCAGCATTTT.